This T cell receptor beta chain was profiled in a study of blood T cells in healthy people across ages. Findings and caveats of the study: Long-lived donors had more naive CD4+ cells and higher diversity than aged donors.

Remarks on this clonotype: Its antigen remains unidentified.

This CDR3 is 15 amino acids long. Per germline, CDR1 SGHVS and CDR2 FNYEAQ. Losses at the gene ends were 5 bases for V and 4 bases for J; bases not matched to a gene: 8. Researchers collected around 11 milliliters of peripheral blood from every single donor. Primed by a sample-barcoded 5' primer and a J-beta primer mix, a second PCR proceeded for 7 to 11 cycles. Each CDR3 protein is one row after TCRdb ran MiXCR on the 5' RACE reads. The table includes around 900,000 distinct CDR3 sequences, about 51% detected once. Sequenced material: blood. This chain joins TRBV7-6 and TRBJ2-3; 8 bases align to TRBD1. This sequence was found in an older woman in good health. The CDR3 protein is CASSDRQGLADTQYF. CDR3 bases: TGTGCCAGCAGCGACCGACAGGGGCTGGCAGATACGCAGTATTTT.